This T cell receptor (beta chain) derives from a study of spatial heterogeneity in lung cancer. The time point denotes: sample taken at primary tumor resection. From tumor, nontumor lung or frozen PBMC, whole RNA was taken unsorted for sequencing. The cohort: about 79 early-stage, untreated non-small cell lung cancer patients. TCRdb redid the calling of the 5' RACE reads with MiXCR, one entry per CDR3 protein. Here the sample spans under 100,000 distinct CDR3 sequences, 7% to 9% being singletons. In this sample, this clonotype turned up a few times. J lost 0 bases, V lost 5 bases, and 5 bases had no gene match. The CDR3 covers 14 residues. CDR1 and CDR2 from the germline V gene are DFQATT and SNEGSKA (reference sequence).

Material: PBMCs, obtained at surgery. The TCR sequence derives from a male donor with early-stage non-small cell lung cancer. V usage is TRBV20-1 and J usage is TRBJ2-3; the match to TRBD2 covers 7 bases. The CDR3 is CSARLAESTDTQYF. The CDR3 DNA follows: TGCAGTGCTCGCCTAGCGGAGAGCACAGATACGCAGTATTTT.